These 31 T cell receptor beta chains share one sample of origin, sequenced in a study of tumor-infiltrating lymphocytes in localized non-small cell lung cancer. The assay was immunoSEQ multiplex PCR, and TCRdb's table has in-frame clones only and misses some. The table records around 6,700 clones, about 77% of them present only once. Sequencing input: lung tumor tissue. Every receptor here comes from a human donor with non-small cell lung cancer.

The rearrangement links TRBV10-3 to TRBJ2-7, with 9 bases aligning to TRBD1. The V segment lost 4 bases and the J segment 5 bases; nucleotides outside the gene matches: 6. This CDR3 region has 14 residues. CDR1 is ENHRY and CDR2 is SYGVKD in the germline V gene. The CDR3 region has the DNA TGTGCCATCAGTGCCGGGACAGGGAGTCACGAGCAGTACTTC. It translates to CAISAGTGSHEQYF.

As DNA, the CDR3 is TGTGCCAGCAGCTCCCTAGCGGGGGGCTACAATGAGCAGTTCTTC. This encodes CASSSLAGGYNEQFF. The chain combines TRBV7-9 with TRBJ2-1; 11 positions agree with TRBD2. After removal of 4 bases from V and 3 bases from J, the junction contained 2 bases not matched to a gene. Germline V lookup: CDR1 SEHNR, CDR2 FQNEAQ (reference sequence). The CDR3 totals 15 residues.

The rearrangement joins TRBV2 to TRBJ1-2; weak D call: TRBD1 (5 bases). Germline CDR1 and CDR2: SNHLY and FYNNEI. The V and J ends lost 1 base and 8 bases respectively, with 11 bases between them. The CDR3 is made up of 13 amino acids. CDR3 sequence (DNA): TGTGCCAGCAGTGAAGAGAGGGGTTCGGGCTACACCTTC. Encoded protein: CASSEERGSGYTF. The full variable domain, in which reference TRBV2 and TRBJ1-2 provide the parts outside the CDR3, is EPEVTQTPSHQVTQMGQEVILRCVPISNHLYFYWYRQILGQKVEFLVSFYNNEISEKSEIFDDQFSVERPDGSNFTLKIRSTKLEDSAMYFCASSEERGSGYTFGSGTRLTVV.

The V and J genes are TRBV11-3 and TRBJ2-5; no clear D. V was pared by 3 bases and J by 1 base, with 6 bases between. The germline CDR1 and CDR2 sequences are SGHNT and YENEEA. This CDR3 region has 13 residues. CDR3 DNA: TGTGCCAGCAGCTTCCAGACCCAAGAGACCCAGTACTTC. Residues: CASSFQTQETQYF.

This chain uses TRBV28 with TRBJ2-7, with unresolved D. CDR3 length: 15 amino acids. The germline gives CDR1 MDHEN, CDR2 SYDVKM. V gave up 7 bases and J gave up 1 base, with 17 bases separating them. CDR3 nucleotides: TGTGCCAGCACCCCACCTCAGGCGGTTTCCTACGAGCAGTACTTC. Its protein product is CASTPPQAVSYEQYF.

The chain links TRBV6-5 to TRBJ2-7, with D unresolved. CDR3 length equals 14 residues. Germline V gene data show CDR1 as MNHEY and CDR2 as SVGAGI. Between the trimmed V and J ends, which lost 2 bases and 1 base, there was a span of 9 bases. The CDR3 spells CASSYRVGSYEQYF. The CDR3 bases are TGTGCCAGCAGTTACAGAGTCGGATCCTACGAGCAGTACTTC.

This chain links TRBV14 with TRBJ2-7; D remains ambiguous. Germline assignment: CDR1 SGHDN and CDR2 FVKESK. V lost 4 bases to trimming and J lost 2 bases, with 3 bases between them. The CDR3 loop spans 11 amino acids. The CDR3 bases are TGTGCCAGCAGCCGAACCTACGAGCAGTACTTC. Amino acid sequence: CASSRTYEQYF. Full variable domain (missing parts from reference TRBV14 and TRBJ2-7): EAGVTQFPSHSVIEKGQTVTLRCDPISGHDNLYWYRRVMGKEIKFLLHFVKESKQDESGMPNNRFLAERTGGTYSTLKVQPAELEDSGVYFCASSRTYEQYFGPGTRLTVT.

This chain uses TRBV11-3 with TRBJ2-1; 7 bases are a match to TRBD2. This CDR3 has 15 amino acids. With 1 base clipped from V and 4 bases from J, the junction kept 4 bases outside the gene matches. Germline assignment: CDR1 SGHNT and CDR2 YENEEA. CDR3 sequence: CASSLASGPYNEQFF. The CDR3 bases are TGTGCCAGCAGCTTAGCTAGCGGACCTTACAATGAGCAGTTCTTC.

The table lists this clone with a few counts. This chain connects TRBV28 to TRBJ1-4; D may be TRBD1 (6 bases). Germline-derived CDR1 and CDR2 are MDHEN and SYDVKM. Trimming pared 5 bases from V and 5 bases from J, leaving 12 bases between. The CDR3 contains 14 residues. The CDR3 DNA reads TGTGCCAGCAGTCAACAGGGTGCCAATGAAAAACTGTTTTTT. Translation gives CASSQQGANEKLFF.

The sample holds one count of this clone. V is TRBV13 and J is TRBJ2-5, with D perhaps TRBD1 (6 bases). The CDR3 has 13 amino acids. V lost 2 bases, J lost 7 bases, and 11 bases lay in between. Germline CDR1 PRHDT, CDR2 FYEKMQ (reference sequence). The DNA for the CDR3 is TGTGCCAGCAGCTTATCAGGGGCCGGGACCCAGTACTTC. Amino acid sequence: CASSLSGAGTQYF.

The chain links TRBV29-1 to TRBJ1-2; D gene unclear. The CDR3 is 12 residues long. V was shortened by 7 bases and J by 8 bases, with 17 bases between the two germline ends. Germline CDR1 SQVTM, CDR2 ANQGSEA. The DNA for the CDR3 is TGCAGCGCCCCGATGGCGGTGGAAGGCTACACCTTC. This codes for CSAPMAVEGYTF. Using reference TRBV29-1 and TRBJ1-2 for the parts outside the CDR3, the full variable domain is SAVISQKPSRDICQRGTSLTIQCQVDSQVTMMFWYRQQPGQSLTLIATANQGSEATYESGFVIDKFPISRPNLTFSTLTVSNMSPEDSSIYLCSAPMAVEGYTFGSGTRLTVV.

The rearrangement joins TRBV19 to TRBJ2-3, with D unclear. The germline gives CDR1 LNHDA, CDR2 SQIVND (reference sequence). V lost 7 bases, J lost 0 bases, and 11 bases lay in between. This CDR3 comprises 14 residues. The CDR3 nucleotides are TGTGCCAGTACCCCCACCAGTAGCACAGATACGCAGTATTTT. Protein: CASTPTSSTDTQYF.

CDR3 region: CASSLRSSGGTTDTQYF. In DNA form, the CDR3 reads TGTGCCAGCAGCTTGAGATCTAGCGGGGGGACCACAGATACGCAGTATTTT. The chain links TRBV5-4 to TRBJ2-3; 11 bases are shared with TRBD2. CDR1 is SGHNT and CDR2 is YYREEE in the germline V gene (reference sequence). CDR3 length: 17 amino acids. V dropped 1 base and J dropped 2; count of bases not matched to a gene: 6.

This sequence joins TRBV10-3 and TRBJ1-2; D remains ambiguous. V gave up 10 bases and J gave up 6 bases, with 18 bases separating them. Germline CDR1 and CDR2: ENHRY and SYGVKD. The CDR3 extends over 13 amino acids. CDR3 nucleotide sequence: TGTGCCACCCACCTCGGCGGGTTAGATGGCTACACCTTC. It yields the protein CATHLGGLDGYTF.

The rearrangement links TRBV27 to TRBJ2-1; TRBD2 agrees at 12 bases. The CDR3 is 17 residues long. Germline V gene lookup returns CDR1 MNHEY and CDR2 SMNVEV (reference sequence). The trim removed 5 bases at V and 9 bases at J, leaving 14 bases unmatched. CDR3 in DNA: TGTGCCAGCAGTCCGCACTCTAGCGGGAGGGCCGGGGGTGAGCAGTTCTTC. Protein product: CASSPHSSGRAGGEQFF.

The chain couples TRBV28 to TRBJ1-5; the D is unclear. Between the trimmed V and J ends, which lost 7 bases and 0 bases, there was a span of 19 bases. The germline V gene has CDR1 MDHEN and CDR2 SYDVKM. The CDR3 sequence is 17 residues long. CDR3 DNA sequence: TGTGCCAGCAAGAGGGAACAATATCCTTATAGCAATCAGCCCCAGCATTTT. The encoded protein is CASKREQYPYSNQPQHF.

The genes are TRBV6-5 and TRBJ1-2; perhaps TRBD1 as D (6 bases). The V gene's germline CDR1 is MNHEY and CDR2 SVGAGI. CDR3 length: 15 amino acids. The V end lost 6 bases, the J end lost 4 bases, and 18 bases lay between the germline ends. DNA for the CDR3: TGTGCCAGCAGACGAGTGGGGTTGGGGGCCTATGGCTACACCTTC. Translation: CASRRVGLGAYGYTF.

This rearrangement joins TRBV11-2 to TRBJ2-3; perhaps TRBD1 as D (6 bases). CDR1 SGHAT and CDR2 FQNNGV come from the germline V gene. Trimming removed 5 bases from V and 4 bases from J, with 19 bases in between. The CDR3 has 16 residues. CDR3 coding DNA: TGTGCCAGCAGCCCGACGTGGGGGCGAAGCGCAGATACGCAGTATTTT. It codes for CASSPTWGRSADTQYF.

The chain uses TRBV10-2 and TRBJ2-6; D unresolved. This CDR3 is built from 16 residues. In germline, CDR1 is WSHSY, CDR2 SAAADI. Trimming left V 2 bases short and J 2 bases short, with 10 bases between. CDR3: CASSEGGLAGANVLTF. The CDR3 nucleotides are TGCGCCAGCAGTGAGGGTGGGCTAGCTGGGGCCAACGTCCTGACTTTC.

The chain couples TRBV2 to TRBJ1-6; 8 positions agree with TRBD1. The germline V gene has CDR1 SNHLY and CDR2 FYNNEI. The CDR3 totals 13 residues. J was trimmed by 7 bases and V by 7 bases; bases with no gene match: 3. CDR3 amino acids: CASTTGGNSPLHF. CDR3 DNA: TGTGCCAGCACCACAGGGGGGAATTCACCCCTCCACTTT.

The chain is built from TRBV7-2 and TRBJ1-2; D is unclear. CDR3 size: 13 residues. Germline CDR1 is SGHTA and CDR2 is FQGNSA. V gave up 0 bases and J gave up 4 bases, with 6 bases separating them. As DNA, the CDR3 is TGTGCCAGCAGCTTAGCCCTGACCTATGGCTACACCTTC. Encoded protein: CASSLALTYGYTF.

The chain joins TRBV6-5 to TRBJ1-1; TRBD1 matches at 10 bases. J gave up 0 bases and V 6 bases, and 1 base lay outside the gene matches. The length of the CDR3 is 14 residues. The germline CDR1 and CDR2 sequences are MNHEY and SVGAGI. CDR3 residues: CASRDRGLNTEAFF. CDR3 DNA: TGTGCCAGCAGAGACAGGGGGCTGAACACTGAAGCTTTCTTT.

The chain links TRBV5-1 to TRBJ1-5; D gene uncertain. CDR1 and CDR2 from the germline V gene are SGHRS and YFSETQ. The CDR3 sequence is 14 residues long. Trimming left V 2 bases short and J 8 bases short, with 14 bases between. This CDR3 reads CASSFLGLPEPQHF. CDR3 nucleotide sequence: TGCGCCAGCAGCTTCTTGGGCCTGCCGGAGCCCCAGCATTTT.

V and J are TRBV27 and TRBJ2-5; D is unresolved. V lost 5 bases, J lost 4 bases, and 20 bases lay in between. The CDR3 sequence is 16 residues long. Germline V gene sequence: CDR1 MNHEY, CDR2 SMNVEV (reference sequence). In nucleotides, the CDR3 is TGTGCCAGCAGTAGAAACCCCGGGCCTCCGGGAGAGACCCAGTACTTC. It is translated as CASSRNPGPPGETQYF.

The CDR3 nucleotides read TGTGCCAGCAGGGGGCGGGAGGGCCTCGATACGCAGTATTTT. Its translation is CASRGREGLDTQYF. The rearrangement uses TRBV6-5 and TRBJ2-3, with 9 bases matching TRBD2. The length of the CDR3 is 14 residues. The junction had 7 bases not matched to a gene; V was cut back by 6 bases and J by 6 bases. CDR1 MNHEY and CDR2 SVGAGI come from the germline V gene.

The rearrangement joins TRBV7-2 to TRBJ2-1; 11 bases agree with TRBD2. Trimming removed 5 bases from V and 8 bases from J; junction bases left unmatched: 8. CDR1 is SGHTA and CDR2 is FQGNSA in the germline V gene. The CDR3 length is 15 residues. DNA of the CDR3: TGTGCCAGCAGCAATAGCGGGAGGGCCTGGGATGAGCAGTTCTTC. It is translated as CASSNSGRAWDEQFF.

The genes are TRBV19 and TRBJ2-5, with a weak D call TRBD2 (5 bases). Germline CDR1 reads LNHDA; CDR2 reads SQIVND (reference sequence). V shed 3 bases and J shed 1 base, with 12 bases lying between them. The CDR3 has 15 residues. In DNA, the CDR3 is TGTGCCAGTAGTATTTTGGGAGCGATCCAAGAGACCCAGTACTTC. The encoded protein is CASSILGAIQETQYF.

This chain joins TRBV18 and TRBJ1-2; D call uncertain. CDR1 and CDR2 from the germline V gene are KGHSH and LQKENI. The germline V and J ends were trimmed by 6 bases and 2 bases, with 16 bases remaining between them. The CDR3 length is 15 residues. This CDR3 reads CASSPRAGPNYGYTF. CDR3 bases: TGTGCCAGCTCCCCCCGGGCAGGACCAAACTATGGCTACACCTTC.

J is TRBJ1-2 and V is TRBV9; no firm D call. Trimming shortened V by 2 bases and J by 4 bases, and 9 bases separated the two germline ends. The CDR3 length is 13 residues. Germline CDR1 reads SGDLS; CDR2 reads YYNGEE. The CDR3 nucleotides are TGTGCCAGCAGCGTGGGAGGGTCCTATGGCTACACCTTC. This encodes CASSVGGSYGYTF.

V usage is TRBV5-1 and J usage is TRBJ1-2; weak D call: TRBD1 (6 bases). Looked up from germline, CDR1 is SGHRS and CDR2 is YFSETQ. The CDR3 length is 13 residues. The ends were cut back, 3 bases at V and 7 bases at J, with 13 bases in the middle. CDR3 loop: CASSSGDTGGYTF. The CDR3 DNA is TGCGCCAGCAGCTCAGGGGATACGGGTGGCTACACCTTC.

J is TRBJ1-1 and V is TRBV21-1; TRBD1, the D gene given by the table, was not confirmed from the DNA. TRBV21-1 is a listed pseudogene. This CDR3 spans 15 amino acids. CDR3: CASSYRGPQPPEAFF. The CDR3 nucleotides are TGTGCCAGCAGCTACAGGGGGCCTCAACCGCCAGAAGCTTTCTTT.